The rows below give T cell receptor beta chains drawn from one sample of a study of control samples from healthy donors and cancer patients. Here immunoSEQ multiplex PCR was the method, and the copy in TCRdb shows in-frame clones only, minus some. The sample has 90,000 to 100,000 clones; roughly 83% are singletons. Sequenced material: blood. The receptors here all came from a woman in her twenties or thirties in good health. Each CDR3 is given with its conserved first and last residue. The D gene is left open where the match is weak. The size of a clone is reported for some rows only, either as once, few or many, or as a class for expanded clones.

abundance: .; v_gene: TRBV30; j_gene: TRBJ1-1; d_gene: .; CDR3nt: TGTGCCTGGAGTTTACAGACCGGCACTGAAGCTTTCTTT; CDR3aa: CAWSLQTGTEAFF
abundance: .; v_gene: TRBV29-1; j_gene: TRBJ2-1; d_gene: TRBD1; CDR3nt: TGCAGCGTTGTGACGGGACCGGGACAGGTCTACAATGAGCAGTTCTTC; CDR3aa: CSVVTGPGQVYNEQFF
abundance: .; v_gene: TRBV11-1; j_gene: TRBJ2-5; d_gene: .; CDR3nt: TGTGCCAGCAGCTTATTGGGGCGAGAGACCCAGTACTTC; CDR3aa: CASSLLGRETQYF
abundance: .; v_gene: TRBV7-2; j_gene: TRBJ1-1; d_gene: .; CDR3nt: TGTGCCAGCAGCTTAGTACCGATGAGGCTTGATCCGAACACTGAAGCTTTCTTT; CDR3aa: CASSLVPMRLDPNTEAFF
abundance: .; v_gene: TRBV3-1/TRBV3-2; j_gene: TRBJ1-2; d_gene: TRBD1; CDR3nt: TGTGCCAGCAGCCGGGACAGGCCGCCCGGCTACACCTTC; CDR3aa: CASSRDRPPGYTF
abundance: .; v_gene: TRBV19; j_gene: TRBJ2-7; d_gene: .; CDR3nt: TGTGCCAGTAGCCAGGGGTTAAACAGCTTTACCTACGAGCAGTACTTC; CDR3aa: CASSQGLNSFTYEQYF
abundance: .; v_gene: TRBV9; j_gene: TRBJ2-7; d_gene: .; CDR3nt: TGTGCCAGCAGCGTAGATCGGATGTCAGTGCCCTACGAGCAGTACTTC; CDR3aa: CASSVDRMSVPYEQYF
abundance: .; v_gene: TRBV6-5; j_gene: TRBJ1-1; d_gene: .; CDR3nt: TGTGCCAGCAGCTTTACGGGGGGGAGGACTGAAGCTTTCTTT; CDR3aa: CASSFTGGRTEAFF
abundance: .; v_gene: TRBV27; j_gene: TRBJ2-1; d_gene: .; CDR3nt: TGTGCCAGCAGTTTAGTTGCCTGGGGCTCCTACAATGAGCAGTTCTTC; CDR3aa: CASSLVAWGSYNEQFF
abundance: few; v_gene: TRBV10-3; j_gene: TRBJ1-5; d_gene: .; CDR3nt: TGTGCCGCCTCGGGAGCGATTAGCAATCAGCCCCAGCATTTT; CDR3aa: CAASGAISNQPQHF
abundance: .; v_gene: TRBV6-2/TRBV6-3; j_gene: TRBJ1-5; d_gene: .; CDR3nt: TGTGCCAGCAGTTACAACGGCCCTCGGCCCCAGCATTTT; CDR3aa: CASSYNGPRPQHF
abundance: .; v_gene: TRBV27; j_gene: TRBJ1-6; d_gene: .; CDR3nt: TGTGCCAGCAGTTTATTGCCGGGACACTATAATTCACCCCTCCACTTT; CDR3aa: CASSLLPGHYNSPLHF
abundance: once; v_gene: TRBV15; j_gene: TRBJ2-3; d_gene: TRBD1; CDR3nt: TGTGCCACCAGCAGATCAAGGGACAGGGTGCGCACAGATACGCAGTATTTT; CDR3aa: CATSRSRDRVRTDTQYF
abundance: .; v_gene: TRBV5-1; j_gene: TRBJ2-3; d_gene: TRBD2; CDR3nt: TGCGCCAGCAGCTTTCGCGGGGGGGCTCCAGATACGCAGTATTTT; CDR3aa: CASSFRGGAPDTQYF
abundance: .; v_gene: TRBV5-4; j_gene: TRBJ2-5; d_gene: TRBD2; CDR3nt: TGTGCCAGCAGCCCTGAACTCGGGCGGGGGGCCGGGGAGACCCAGTACTTC; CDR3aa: CASSPELGRGAGETQYF
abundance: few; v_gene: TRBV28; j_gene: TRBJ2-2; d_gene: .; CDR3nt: TGTGCCAGCACCCCTTATCGGGGCACCGGGGAGCTGTTTTTT; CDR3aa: CASTPYRGTGELFF
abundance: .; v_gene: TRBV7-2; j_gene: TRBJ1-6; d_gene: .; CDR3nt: TGTGCCAGCAGCGCCCACATAGGGGAGAGCTCCTATAATTCACCCCTCCACTTT; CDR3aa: CASSAHIGESSYNSPLHF
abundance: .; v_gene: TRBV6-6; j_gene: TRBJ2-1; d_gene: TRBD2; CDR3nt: TGTGCCAGCAGCAACGGAGGACTAGCGGGGAGTGAGCAGTTCTTC; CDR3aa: CASSNGGLAGSEQFF
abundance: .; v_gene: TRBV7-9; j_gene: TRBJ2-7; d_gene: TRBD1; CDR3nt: TGTGCCAGCAGCCTCACAGGGGACTCCTACGAGCAGTACTTC; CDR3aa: CASSLTGDSYEQYF